This T cell receptor (beta chain) was sequenced during a study of T cell responses to AZD1222 COVID-19 vaccine (dated by TCRdb to the early 2020s). Study-level background: TCR sequencing covered about 230 trial participants: 207 given two doses of AZD1222 and approximately 26 given two doses of MenACWY control vaccine. Trial participants were enrolled by age into 18-55, 56-69 and 70-plus year subgroups, with roughly 160, 29 and 62 TCR-sequenced participants respectively. General conclusions and limits of the study: Nearly half of unique spike-specific TCRs reportedly recognized epitopes outside regions mutated in the B.1.351 and B.1.1.7 variants. After two AZD1222 doses, both the breadth and the depth of spike-specific TCRs were significantly higher than at day 0 and than in MenACWY recipients. The 56-69-year group was small, and its depth increase did not reach significance, likely because of low power. No day 14 peak-response samples were available, so repertoires were characterized only after the peak T cell response. Participants were mostly white British, with more females than males. The authors suggested clonal diversity may have been underestimated. The whole spike protein was spanned by vaccine-associated CD4 TCRs, and dominant responses were seen in regions 160-218 and 743-854. Conclusions about previously exposed vaccinees are limited, since just a handful of AZD1222 recipients were seropositive for SARS-CoV-2 at baseline.

CDR3 length: 16 amino acids, cysteine to phenylalanine. The sequence is cut down to CDR3 DNA, 48 bases in frame from base 1. The germline V gene (reference sequence) yields SEHNR for CDR1 and FQNEAQ for CDR2. V is cut back by 5 bases and J by 0 bases, with 5 bases in the junction unmatched. The meaning of the sample's time point label: baseline before first vaccination. The treatment or condition label, as the study defines it: meningococcal conjugate vaccine given as trial control. Samples from vaccinated people were obtained from the UK trials COV001 and COV002, which included a single-blind randomized controlled phase 2/3 trial of AZD1222 (ChAdOx1 nCoV-19) in healthy adults. For TCRbeta chain sequencing, PBMC samples from trial participants were taken at day 0 and at day 28 after the second dose. The CDR3 regions of human TCRbeta chains were analyzed by immunosequencing. The published analysis was carried out like this. TCRs in the repertoires were matched against a reference library of SARS-CoV-2-specific TCRs that had been generated with the MIRA antigen-specificity platform. Breadth was defined as the fraction of unique TCRs that were SARS-CoV-2-associated. Depth was defined as the fraction of total T cells that were SARS-CoV-2-associated. Using the MIRA data, every spike-specific TCR was mapped to the spike region that the TCR reacted to and assigned to either a CD4 or a CD8 class. Log10-transformed breadth and depth values were compared by one-way ANOVA with Sidak's multiple comparisons tests. TCRdb re-hosts the immuneACCESS table, in-frame sequences only. Its copies lack some clones; in the studies checked, an unresolved V gene accounts for under half of them, and the cause for the rest is not known. V, J and clone size derive from that table, while D and trimming were established from the DNA sequence. The table for this sample lists about 130,000 clones; roughly 88% of them were counted only once. The ten top clones hold roughly 4.4% of the sample.

A remark on this clone: This clone's antigen is unknown. The input lacks base qualities; no much larger clone sits a single base away.

The V and J segments used are TRBV7-9 and TRBJ1-4; 8 junctional bases match TRBD1. This TCR came from an adult in good health. The source material was peripheral blood, sampled on day 0 of MenACWY control vaccination. The DNA is as follows: TGTGCCAGCAGCCCGGGGACAGGCTCAACTAATGAAAAACTGTTTTTT. Its protein is CASSPGTGSTNEKLFF.